This TCR beta chain is drawn from a study of T cell responses to AZD1222 COVID-19 vaccine (dated by TCRdb to the early 2020s). Background for the entire study: TCR sequencing covered over 230 trial participants: 200 to 210 given two doses of AZD1222 and approximately 25 given two doses of MenACWY control vaccine. Enrollment into the trials was organized by age into subgroups of 18-55, 56-69 and 70-plus years, and those subgroups contained 148, 28 and 57 TCR-sequenced participants, respectively. Overall study outcomes, separate from this receptor: The 56-69-year group was small, and its depth increase did not reach significance, likely because of low power. Epitopes outside the regions mutated in the B.1.351 and B.1.1.7 variants were reportedly recognized by nearly half of the unique spike-specific TCRs. No day 14 peak-response samples were available, so repertoires were characterized only after the peak T cell response. A significant rise in spike-specific TCR breadth and depth was observed after two AZD1222 doses relative to day 0 and relative to MenACWY recipients. Conclusions about previously exposed vaccinees are limited because only a handful of AZD1222 recipients were SARS-CoV-2 seropositive at baseline. The vaccine-associated CD4 TCRs covered the entire spike protein, and the dominant responses fell in regions 160-218 and 743-854. Participants were mostly white British and included more females than males, and it was suggested by the authors that clonal diversity may have been underestimated.

The CDR3 regions of human TCRbeta chains were analyzed by immunosequencing. In the authors' own workflow: Repertoire TCRs were checked for matches against a reference library of SARS-CoV-2-specific TCRs that had been generated using the MIRA antigen-specificity platform. Breadth was defined as the fraction of unique TCRs that were SARS-CoV-2-associated, and depth was defined as the fraction of total T cells that were SARS-CoV-2-associated. Using the MIRA data, every spike-specific TCR was mapped to the spike region that the TCR reacted to and assigned to either a CD4 or a CD8 class. Log10-transformed breadth and depth values were compared by one-way ANOVA with Sidak's multiple comparisons tests. TCRdb re-hosts the immuneACCESS table, in-frame sequences only. Its copies lack some clones; in the studies checked, an unresolved V gene accounts for under half of them, and the cause for the rest is not known. V, J and clone size derive from that table, while D and trimming were established from the DNA sequence. In this sample the table shows roughly 110,000 clones, 90% of which occur a single time. The ten largest clones represent 8% of the sample.

From cysteine to phenylalanine, the CDR3 is 18 amino acids long. Kept here is only the CDR3 DNA, which spans 54 bases and is read in frame from base 1. V loses 0 bases, J loses 2 bases, and the germline ends lie 20 bases apart. The germline V gene provides CDR1 SGDLS and CDR2 YYNGEE. Per the publication, the time point label means: about 28 days (+/-7) after the second vaccine dose. AZD1222 recipients given second doses at about 4 weeks or at about 12 weeks were pooled, since spike-specific TCR depth and breadth were not found to differ between the two schedules. Samples from vaccinated people were obtained from the UK trials COV001 and COV002, which included a single-blind randomized controlled phase 2/3 trial of AZD1222 (ChAdOx1 nCoV-19) in healthy adults. For TCRbeta chain sequencing, PBMC samples were collected from trial participants at day 0 and at day 28 after the second dose. Concerning this clone: Its antigen remains undetermined. No much larger clonotype is one base removed from it; base qualities were not supplied.

The V and J genes are TRBV9 and TRBJ1-2; tentative D gene TRBD1, with 5 bases matching. The source is an adult who received the AZD1222 COVID-19 vaccine. The input for sequencing was peripheral blood, taken 28 days after the second AZD1222 dose. The CDR3 reads as follows: CASSVGLGGDSGNYGYTF. The sequenced DNA: TGTGCCAGCAGCGTAGGATTGGGAGGGGACTCTGGGAACTATGGCTACACCTTC.